The 30 T cell receptor beta chains presented below share a single source sample, sequenced in a study of low-dose radiotherapy and immunotherapy resistance in tumors. First-strand cDNA used TRAV- and TRBV-specific primers, covering alpha and beta chains. For amplifying TCRs, the PCR ran for approximately 18 cycles with Phusion, which was used together with a constant-region primer and the adapter on the V primers. TCRdb ran MiXCR on the reads and lists one entry per CDR3 protein. The repertoire holds tens of thousands of distinct CDR3 sequences, with approximately 26% as singletons. Regarding time point: before trial treatment. The specimen comprised PBMCs, sampled before treatment. Receptor source: a male donor with prostate cancer.

This sequence joins TRBV4-1 and TRBJ1-2; D remains unclear. This CDR3 comprises 15 residues. V dropped 4 bases and J dropped 0 bases, with 12 bases sitting between them. Per germline, CDR1 MGHRA and CDR2 YSYEKL. CDR3: CASSPSRSSNYGYTF. For the CDR3, the DNA is TGCGCCAGCAGCCCATCACGGTCCTCTAACTATGGCTACACCTTC.

Many counts were recorded for this clonotype. J is TRBJ2-1 and V is TRBV19; the D is unclear. Trimming cost V 10 bases and J 8 bases, with 18 bases left between them. Germline V gives CDR1 LNHDA, CDR2 SQIVND (reference sequence). There are 13 residues in the CDR3. DNA for the CDR3: TGTGCCACGCCAGAGCCCCGCCCCCATGAGCAGTTCTTC. This sequence encodes CATPEPRPHEQFF.

The rearrangement joins TRBV19 to TRBJ2-3; D unresolved. Germline V gives CDR1 LNHDA, CDR2 SQIVND (reference sequence). The CDR3 is 13 residues long. Trimming stripped 1 base from V and 0 bases from J, with 2 bases between. The CDR3 is CASSIGSTDTQYF. Here the CDR3 DNA reads TGTGCCAGTAGTATAGGGAGCACAGATACGCAGTATTTT.

This clonotype was seen ten or more times. J is TRBJ2-7 and V is TRBV10-2, with 8 bases identical to TRBD1. Unmatched junction bases numbered 9, after V lost 10 bases and J lost 7 bases. Germline V gene data show CDR1 as WSHSY and CDR2 as SAAADI. The CDR3 sequence is 12 residues long. CDR3 region: CATRQGSVEQYF. The CDR3 DNA reads as TGCGCCACCCGACAGGGGAGTGTAGAGCAGTACTTC.

This clonotype was counted many times. The rearrangement uses TRBV18 and TRBJ2-1; TRBD2 agrees at 13 bases. Germline CDR1 reads KGHSH; CDR2 reads LQKENI. CDR3 length equals 16 residues. With 2 bases clipped from V and 8 bases from J, the junction kept 6 bases outside the gene matches. CDR3 in DNA: TGTGCCAGCTCACCAACAGGGGGACTAGCGGGACATGAGCAGTTCTTC. Protein sequence: CASSPTGGLAGHEQFF.

About this clonotype: A single base is all that separates this from a far larger clone, so a read error is likely. The rearrangement links TRBV20-1 to TRBJ2-5; either TRBD1 or TRBD2 may supply D (5 bases each). Germline V gene sequence: CDR1 DFQATT, CDR2 SNEGSKA (reference sequence). V was pared by 0 bases and J by 11 bases, with 25 bases between. The CDR3 length is 16 residues. The CDR3 bases are TGCAGTGCTAGAGATCCGGGACCCCCAGGGTGGAATGAGCAGTACTTC. Its protein is CSARDPGPPGWNEQYF.

The count of this clonotype is one. The J gene is TRBJ2-4, the V gene TRBV5-1, with D tentatively TRBD2 (5 bases). Trimming took off 0 bases at V and 3 bases at J, with 10 bases between the two ends. This CDR3 region has 15 residues. Germline V gives CDR1 SGHRS, CDR2 YFSETQ. In nucleotides, the CDR3 is TGCGCCAGCAGCTTGGTCCTCGGGGACAAAAACATTCAGTACTTC. Protein sequence: CASSLVLGDKNIQYF.

The V call is TRBV9, the J call TRBJ2-3; weak D call: TRBD2 (5 bases). Germline V CDR1 and CDR2: SGDLS, YYNGEE. Trimming cost V 3 bases and J 0 bases, with 11 bases left between them. The CDR3 consists of 15 residues. CDR3 region: CASSALAPSTDTQYF. CDR3 in DNA: TGTGCCAGCAGCGCCCTAGCACCAAGCACAGATACGCAGTATTTT.

This clonotype was found a few times. The V and J genes are TRBV5-3 and TRBJ2-5; D is perhaps TRBD1 or TRBD2 (5 bases each). TRBV5-3 is filed as an ORF, its function uncertain. V was shortened by 0 bases and J by 1 base, with 19 bases between the two germline ends. The CDR3 is made up of 18 amino acids. The CDR3 region has the DNA TGTGCCAGAAGCTTGGTGTTGAGGGGCGCGCTACTCCAAGAGACCCAGTACTTC. Its protein product is CARSLVLRGALLQETQYF.

Many counts were recorded for this clonotype. V gene TRBV28 combines with J gene TRBJ2-7; 8 nucleotides line up with TRBD2. The CDR3 loop spans 14 amino acids. The germline gives CDR1 MDHEN, CDR2 SYDVKM. Germline trimming cut 2 bases from V and 2 bases from J; bases unmatched to any gene: 2. The CDR3 protein is CASSLAGGAYEQYF. DNA for the CDR3: TGTGCCAGCAGTTTAGCGGGGGGAGCCTACGAGCAGTACTTC.

In this sample, this clonotype turned up many times. The V call is TRBV6-2 or TRBV6-3, the J call TRBJ2-4; weak D call: TRBD2 (7 bases). V was shortened by 8 bases and J by 8 bases, with 13 bases between the two germline ends. From germline, CDR1 is MNHEY and CDR2 SVGEGT. The CDR3 spans 12 residues. CDR3 coding DNA: TGTGCCAGCGGGGGGGGCCGAGACATTCAGTACTTC. Protein sequence: CASGGGRDIQYF.

This clonotype was picked up many times. This CDR3 is CSGVEGGNTEAFF. CDR3 sequence (DNA): TGCAGTGGAGTCGAGGGGGGGAACACTGAAGCTTTCTTT. The rearrangement links TRBV20-1 to TRBJ1-1; a possible D gene is TRBD1 (6 bases). Germline CDR1 is DFQATT and CDR2 is SNEGSKA (reference sequence). V shed 7 bases and J shed 1 base, with 13 bases lying between them. This CDR3 region has 13 residues.

The rearrangement joins TRBV28 to TRBJ2-7; 9 nucleotides align to TRBD2. Germline lookup yields CDR1 MDHEN and CDR2 SYDVKM. The CDR3 contains 15 residues. Unmatched junction bases numbered 10, after V lost 7 bases and J lost 3 bases. Here the CDR3 DNA reads TGTGCCAGCACCTTCCCTAGCGGGGCTCTCTACGAGCAGTACTTC. Residues: CASTFPSGALYEQYF.

This clonotype has a count of ten or more. DNA of the CDR3: TGTGCCAGCAGCCTTAGCCGGGACAGTAATGGCTACACCTTC. Its protein is CASSLSRDSNGYTF. The chain has TRBV7-9 and TRBJ1-2, with 7 bases identical to TRBD1. J was trimmed by 6 bases and V by 5 bases; bases with no gene match: 9. Per the germline V gene, CDR1 is SEHNR and CDR2 is FQNEAQ (reference sequence). The CDR3 runs 14 residues.

This clonotype occurred once. The chain carries TRBV25-1 and TRBJ2-5, with 7 bases fitting TRBD2. The ends lost 4 bases at V and 1 base at J; junction bases unmatched: 3. The CDR3 is 14 amino acids. CDR1 and CDR2 (germline): MGHDK, SYGVNS. CDR3 DNA sequence: TGTGCCAGCAGTGGTAGCGGGCGCCAAGAGACCCAGTACTTC. It yields the protein CASSGSGRQETQYF.

The table lists this clonotype with many counts. Here the CDR3 reads CASSEGTANTGELFF. As DNA, the CDR3 is TGCGCCAGCAGTGAAGGGACAGCGAACACCGGGGAGCTGTTTTTT. The J gene is TRBJ2-2, the V gene TRBV10-1, with 7 bases identical to TRBD1. Per the germline V gene, CDR1 is WNHNN and CDR2 is SYGVQD (reference sequence). This CDR3 region has 15 residues. After removal of 3 bases from V and 0 bases from J, the junction contained 1 base not matched to a gene.

Many counts were recorded for this clonotype. The chain combines TRBV2 with TRBJ2-3; D is ambiguous. There are 13 residues in the CDR3. Germline CDR1 reads SNHLY; CDR2 reads FYNNEI. Trimming removed 6 bases at V and 10 bases at J, with 17 bases between. Written as DNA, the CDR3 is TGTGCCAGCAGCGCCGGATCAGGCCACCCGCAGTATTTT. It translates to CASSAGSGHPQYF.

This clonotype came up many times. The J gene is TRBJ2-3, the V gene TRBV28; D may be TRBD2 (5 bases). Germline CDR1 MDHEN, CDR2 SYDVKM. The CDR3 is 13 amino acids. Trimming removed 5 bases from V and 3 bases from J, with 9 bases in between. The CDR3, as DNA: TGTGCCAGCAGTAGCGGCCTTACAGATACGCAGTATTTT. Amino acid sequence: CASSSGLTDTQYF.

The CDR3 DNA sequence: TGCAGTGCTATCATCCGGAGCTTCGATGAGCAGTTCTTC. Translated: CSAIIRSFDEQFF. This chain joins TRBV20-1 and TRBJ2-1; no definite D call. This CDR3 spans 13 amino acids. Per germline, CDR1 DFQATT and CDR2 SNEGSKA (reference sequence). The V end was cut by 4 bases, the J end by 8 bases, with 15 bases between.

In this sample, this clonotype turned up many times. The V call is TRBV7-3, the J call TRBJ2-1; TRBD2 might be the D (7 bases). Per germline, CDR1 SGHTA and CDR2 FQGTGA. V was trimmed by 4 bases and J by 1 base, leaving 14 bases between them. CDR3 length equals 16 residues. This CDR3 is CASSSTGGASYNEQFF. CDR3 coding DNA: TGTGCCAGCAGCTCCACGGGGGGCGCTTCCTACAATGAGCAGTTCTTC.

The V call is TRBV5-4, the J call TRBJ2-4; weak D call: TRBD2 (7 bases). The germline gives CDR1 SGHNT, CDR2 YYREEE (reference sequence). V was clipped by 0 bases and J by 1 base, with 17 bases between them. CDR3 size: 18 residues. CDR3 residues: CASSLAKGGDFAKNIQYF. The CDR3 nucleotides are TGTGCCAGCAGCTTGGCCAAGGGGGGGGACTTCGCCAAAAACATTCAGTACTTC.

This clonotype has a count of ten or more. CDR3 region: CSVLMGAWTEAFF. CDR3 sequence (DNA): TGCAGCGTACTAATGGGGGCTTGGACTGAAGCTTTCTTT. This sequence joins TRBV29-1 and TRBJ1-1; D is possibly TRBD1 (6 bases). With 6 bases removed from V and 5 bases from J, the gap between germline ends came to 16 bases. Germline V lookup: CDR1 SQVTM, CDR2 ANQGSEA. The CDR3 totals 13 residues.

On this clonotype: A much larger clone lies one base from this, so it may be a read error. The chain combines TRBV2 with TRBJ1-4; the D is unclear. The length of the CDR3 is 14 residues. The V gene lost 7 bases and the J gene lost 0 bases, with 9 bases spanning the gap. Germline loops: CDR1 SNHLY, CDR2 FYNNEI. The CDR3 sequence is CASTPETTNEKLFF. The DNA of the CDR3 is TGTGCCAGCACCCCCGAGACAACTAATGAAAAACTGTTTTTT.

This clonotype was seen repeatedly, ten times or more. This chain joins TRBV9 and TRBJ2-3; 8 bases line up with TRBD2. Germline trimming cut 0 bases from V and 1 base from J; bases unmatched to any gene: 4. The CDR3 length is 16 residues. Germline values: CDR1 SGDLS, CDR2 YYNGEE. As DNA, the CDR3 is TGTGCCAGCAGCGTAGCTCCAGCGGGGGGCACAGATACGCAGTATTTT. Protein sequence: CASSVAPAGGTDTQYF. Together with reference TRBV9 and TRBJ2-3, the CDR3 gives the full variable domain: DSGVTQTPKHLITATGQRVTLRCSPRSGDLSVYWYQQSLDQGLQFLIQYYNGEERAKGNILERFSAQQFPDLHSELNLSSLELGDSALYFCASSVAPAGGTDTQYFGPGTRLTVL.

This clonotype occurred many times. The CDR3 DNA follows: TGTGCCAGCAGTCCCTTGGATACGCAGTATTTT. Translated, it gives CASSPLDTQYF. V is TRBV28 and J is TRBJ2-3; D is undetermined. Germline loops: CDR1 MDHEN, CDR2 SYDVKM. There are 11 residues in the CDR3. V was clipped by 5 bases and J by 6 bases, with 6 bases between them.

The table lists this clonotype with a few counts. The rearrangement links TRBV29-1 to TRBJ2-3; 7 bases are a match to TRBD2. The CDR3 spans 17 residues. The germline CDR1 and CDR2 sequences are SQVTM and ANQGSEA. V was clipped by 4 bases and J by 1 base; unmatched bases: 14. In DNA, the CDR3 is TGCAGCGTTGTCCCCCTCGGGGCGGGAGTACGCACAGATACGCAGTATTTT. Amino acids: CSVVPLGAGVRTDTQYF.

This clonotype was found many times. The chain uses TRBV7-9 and TRBJ1-4; perhaps TRBD1 as D (6 bases). Germline V gene sequence: CDR1 SEHNR, CDR2 FQNEAQ (reference sequence). V lost 2 bases to trimming and J lost 10 bases, with 17 bases between them. The length of the CDR3 is 15 residues. Here the CDR3 reads CASSLSRGEIAKLFF. The CDR3 DNA follows: TGTGCCAGCAGCTTATCCAGGGGAGAGATAGCAAAACTGTTTTTT.

In its sample, this clonotype was seen a few times. The DNA is left out, because the CDR3 cannot be placed on it with certainty; the CDR3 is given as TCRdb lists it. The chain combines TRBV5-1 with TRBJ2-2; the D call in the table, TRBD2, was not verified against the DNA. From germline, CDR1 is SGHRS and CDR2 YFSETQ. The CDR3 is 19 residues long, ends included. The CDR3 sequence: CASSAGLAELVEHRGAVFF.

The J gene is TRBJ2-1, the V gene TRBV7-9; 7 positions agree with TRBD1. The CDR3 totals 13 residues. The ends lost 4 bases at V and 7 bases at J; junction bases unmatched: 4. Germline CDR1 is SEHNR and CDR2 is FQNEAQ (reference sequence). CDR3 sequence (DNA): TGTGCCAGCAGCTCTCAACAGGGGAATGAGCAGTTCTTC. It encodes CASSSQQGNEQFF.

This clonotype was seen at least ten times. The V and J genes are TRBV5-5 and TRBJ1-1; D ambiguous. The germline V and J ends were trimmed by 0 bases and 2 bases, with 8 bases remaining between them. Germline CDR1 is SGHKS and CDR2 is YYEKEE (reference sequence). The CDR3 spans 14 residues. Here the CDR3 reads CASSLDIANTEAFF. The CDR3 nucleotides read TGTGCCAGCAGCTTGGACATCGCCAACACTGAAGCTTTCTTT.